Included here is one T cell receptor (beta chain) sequence, with context. One end of the junction varies from germline; a read error may be responsible. The CDR3 is 16 amino acids. Germline V gene data show CDR1 as SEHNR and CDR2 as FQNEAQ (reference sequence). These data originate in a study of cytomegalovirus exposure and HLA in healthy donors. Vbeta (60) and Jbeta (13) primers were used in the PCR. Profiled with immunoSEQ multiplex PCR; TCRdb holds only in-frame clones, not every one. The sample shows some 140,000 clones, almost 80% of them seen only once. This TCR came from a man younger than 35 in good health and CMV-seronegative. The V and J genes are TRBV7-9 and TRBJ1-6, with 7 bases aligning to TRBD1. The material sequenced was PBMCs. The CDR3 coding sequence is TGTTCCAGCAGCCATGGGACAGCTACATATAATTCACCCCTCCACTTT. As protein: CSSSHGTATYNSPLHF.